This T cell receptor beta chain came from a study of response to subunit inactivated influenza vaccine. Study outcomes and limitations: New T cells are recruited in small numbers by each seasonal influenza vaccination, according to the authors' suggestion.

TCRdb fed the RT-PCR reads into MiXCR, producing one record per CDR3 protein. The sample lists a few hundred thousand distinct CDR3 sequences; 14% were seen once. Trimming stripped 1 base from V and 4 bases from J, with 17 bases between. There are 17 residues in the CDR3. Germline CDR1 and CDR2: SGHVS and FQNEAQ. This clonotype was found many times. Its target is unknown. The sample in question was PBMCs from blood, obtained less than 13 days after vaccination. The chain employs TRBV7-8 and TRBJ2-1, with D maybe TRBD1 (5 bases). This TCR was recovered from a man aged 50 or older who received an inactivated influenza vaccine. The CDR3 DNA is TGTGCCAGCAGCTTAGAAGGTGTCTCAACAGGATACAATGAGCAGTTCTTC. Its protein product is CASSLEGVSTGYNEQFF.